The T cell receptor (beta chain) under discussion was sequenced for a study of OX40 agonist ivuxolimab in advanced cancers. Whole-study context: An agonistic human IgG2 monoclonal antibody against OX40 (CD134) was given. Among those treated, three patients had partial responses, one with hepatocellular carcinoma and two with cutaneous melanoma. Overall study results and limits: Fewer expanded clones were found on average in CD4+ than in CD8+ T cells.

Assay used: immunoSEQ multiplex PCR; TCRdb lists only in-frame clones, some missing. The sample lists about 160,000 clones; approximately 94% were seen once. Remarks on this clone: Its specificity is unknown.

The sample was CD4+ or CD8+ T cells sorted from blood, taken in a trial of the OX40 agonist ivuxolimab. The source is an adult with an advanced solid tumor such as melanoma, head and neck, liver or kidney cancer.

The CDR3 region is CASSSFNEKLFF. In DNA form, the CDR3 reads TGTGCCAGCAGCTCATTTAATGAAAAACTGTTTTTT. The chain employs TRBV7-9 and TRBJ1-4; no definite D call. The germline V gene has CDR1 SEHNR and CDR2 FQNEAQ (reference sequence). The ends were cut back, 4 bases at V and 4 bases at J, with 4 bases in the middle. The CDR3 contains 12 residues.